One and the same sample provided the 10 T cell receptor beta chains below, sequenced in a study of blood T cell repertoires in COVID-19. Sequencing was performed with immunoSEQ multiplex PCR; in TCRdb, only in-frame clones are kept and a portion is missing. The sample carries around 140,000 clones, about nine tenths recorded once. Input material: PBMCs or T cells enriched from blood (not recorded which). The origin of the receptors is a man in his fifties who had recovered from COVID-19.

The rearrangement uses TRBV9 and TRBJ1-4; D gene uncertain. Looked up from germline, CDR1 is SGDLS and CDR2 is YYNGEE. The CDR3 runs 15 residues. The V and J ends lost 4 bases and 8 bases respectively, with 18 bases between them. The chain's CDR3 is CASSPTGSYREKLFF. The CDR3, as DNA: TGTGCCAGCAGCCCCACCGGGTCCTACCGGGAAAAACTGTTTTTT. The full variable domain, with the rest looked up from reference TRBV9 and TRBJ1-4, is DSGVTQTPKHLITATGQRVTLRCSPRSGDLSVYWYQQSLDQGLQFLIQYYNGEERAKGNILERFSAQQFPDLHSELNLSSLELGDSALYFCASSPTGSYREKLFFGSGTQLSVL.

The V gene is TRBV6-5, the J gene TRBJ2-1; perhaps TRBD1 as D (6 bases). Trimming removed 10 bases at V and 3 bases at J, with 13 bases between. Germline assignment: CDR1 MNHEY and CDR2 SVGAGI. This CDR3 region has 13 residues. The CDR3 DNA is TGTGCCATCCAACCGGACAGCTACAATGAGCAGTTCTTC. Translating it yields CAIQPDSYNEQFF.

V and J are TRBV6-5 and TRBJ1-1; D remains unclear. Germline assignment: CDR1 MNHEY and CDR2 SVGAGI. Trimming removed 0 bases at V and 0 bases at J, with 11 bases between. The CDR3 has 16 residues. The CDR3 DNA reads as TGTGCCAGCAGTTACTCGTCAGGCTACATGAACACTGAAGCTTTCTTT. Protein sequence: CASSYSSGYMNTEAFF.

The CDR3 protein is CASSVSSRTYYEQYF. The CDR3 coding sequence is TGTGCCAGCAGCGTATCTAGCCGAACATACTACGAGCAGTACTTC. V usage is TRBV9 and J usage is TRBJ2-7, with D possibly matching TRBD2 (5 bases). The CDR3 is 15 residues long. Trimming removed 1 base at V and 3 bases at J, with 14 bases between. Germline CDR1 and CDR2: SGDLS and YYNGEE.

Only one count was recorded for this clone. This chain uses TRBV3-1 (or the pseudogene TRBV3-2) with TRBJ2-3, with no clear D. CDR1 and CDR2 (germline): LGHDT, YNNKEL (reference sequence). Trimming pared 3 bases from V and 4 bases from J, leaving 2 bases between. The CDR3 is 11 residues long. The CDR3 coding sequence is TGTGCCAGCAGCCACTCAGATACGCAGTATTTT. It yields the protein CASSHSDTQYF.

This chain links TRBV6-5 with TRBJ1-5, with no clear D. The ends were cut back, 8 bases at V and 6 bases at J, with 8 bases in the middle. Germline V gives CDR1 MNHEY, CDR2 SVGAGI. The CDR3 spans 11 residues. The CDR3 nucleotides are TGTGCCAGCGGGTGGGCTCAGCCCCAGCATTTT. Protein product: CASGWAQPQHF.

V gene TRBV3-1 (or the pseudogene TRBV3-2) combines with J gene TRBJ2-1, with 10 bases fitting TRBD2. After removal of 4 bases from V and 2 bases from J, the junction contained 5 bases not matched to a gene. CDR1 is LGHDT and CDR2 is YNNKEL in the germline V gene (reference sequence). The CDR3 is 16 residues long. CDR3 loop: CASSRAGGWPYNEQFF. In DNA form, the CDR3 reads TGTGCCAGCAGCCGAGCGGGAGGGTGGCCCTACAATGAGCAGTTCTTC.

The chain carries TRBV12-3 or TRBV12-4 and TRBJ2-5, with D possibly being TRBD1 (6 bases). The V gene lost 6 bases and the J gene lost 3 bases, with 11 bases spanning the gap. The CDR3 sequence is 13 residues long. The CDR3 nucleotides are TGTGCCAGCAGGTTGACAGGCGAAGAGACCCAGTACTTC. This codes for CASRLTGEETQYF.

The chain couples TRBV4-1 to TRBJ2-6; D may be TRBD1 (5 bases). Trimming removed 1 base at V and 2 bases at J, with 6 bases between. The CDR3 loop spans 15 amino acids. CDR1 is MGHRA and CDR2 is YSYEKL in the germline V gene. CDR3: CASSQARAGANVLTF. The CDR3 region has the DNA TGCGCCAGCAGCCAAGCCAGGGCTGGGGCCAACGTCCTGACTTTC.

This clone showed up just once. Here the CDR3 reads CASRSLQGNDSPLHF. The CDR3 DNA reads as TGTGCCAGCAGGAGCTTACAGGGGAACGATTCACCCCTCCACTTT. This chain joins TRBV2 and TRBJ1-6, with TRBD1 matching 7 bases. The germline gives CDR1 SNHLY, CDR2 FYNNEI. J was trimmed by 8 bases and V by 6 bases; bases with no gene match: 10. The CDR3 covers 15 residues.